A selection of T cell receptor beta chains follows, all from one sample in a study of molecular identifiers for immune sequencing clone quantification. One entry per CDR3 protein, called by TCRdb with MiXCR from the PCR reads. This table holds under 350,000 distinct CDR3 sequences, about a quarter found once. The sample consisted of naive CD8+ T cells from blood, with Jurkat cell RNA spiked in. The receptors were gathered from a human donor in good health. Some libraries in this study had Jurkat cell RNA spiked in. Each CDR3 is given with its conserved first and last residue. D genes are given only for firm matches. Clone size is given for some rows only: seen once, a few or many times, or a class if the clone is expanded.

d_call: NA
clone_size: few
j_call: TRBJ2-7
v_call: TRBV7-8
cdr3_nt: TGTGCCAGCAGCTTAGTAGGCAGGGACTACGAGCAGTACTTC
cdr3_aa: CASSLVGRDYEQYF

d_call: NA
clone_size: NA
j_call: TRBJ2-5
v_call: TRBV11-2
cdr3_nt: TGTGCCAGCAGCCCCGACATCACCCAGTACTTC
cdr3_aa: CASSPDITQYF

d_call: NA
clone_size: few
j_call: TRBJ2-1
v_call: TRBV7-3
cdr3_nt: TGTGCCAGCAGCTTAAAGGGGGCTAGCGGACCGACCTACAATGAGCAGTTCTTC
cdr3_aa: CASSLKGASGPTYNEQFF

d_call: TRBD2
clone_size: many
j_call: TRBJ2-2
v_call: TRBV9
cdr3_nt: TGTGCCAGCAGCACGCGGACTAGCGGGAGAGCCGGGGAGCTGTTTTTT
cdr3_aa: CASSTRTSGRAGELFF

d_call: NA
clone_size: many
j_call: TRBJ2-7
v_call: TRBV4-1
cdr3_nt: TGCGCCAGCAGCCAAGAAGATAAAATGTGGGGCGAGCAGTACTTC
cdr3_aa: CASSQEDKMWGEQYF

d_call: NA
clone_size: few
j_call: TRBJ2-7
v_call: TRBV5-1
cdr3_nt: TGCGCCAGCAGCTTGTCCCCCGAGACTACTTACTACGAGCAGTACTTC
cdr3_aa: CASSLSPETTYYEQYF

d_call: TRBD2
clone_size: few
j_call: TRBJ2-4
v_call: TRBV3-1
cdr3_nt: TGTGCCAGCAGCCAAGGGACTAGCGGGAGTGGCGCCAAAAACATTCAGTACTTC
cdr3_aa: CASSQGTSGSGAKNIQYF

d_call: NA
clone_size: few
j_call: TRBJ1-2
v_call: TRBV4-1
cdr3_nt: TGCGCCAGCAGCCACCTTGAAGACAAGCGCTATGGCTACACCTTC
cdr3_aa: CASSHLEDKRYGYTF

d_call: NA
clone_size: NA
j_call: TRBJ1-3
v_call: TRBV12-3/TRBV12-4
cdr3_nt: TGTGCCAGCAGTTTATGGGGCGGTGGAAACACCATATATTTT
cdr3_aa: CASSLWGGGNTIYF

d_call: TRBD2
clone_size: NA
j_call: TRBJ2-7
v_call: TRBV20-1
cdr3_nt: TGCAGTGCTAGGGGTCTACTAGCGGGAGAACGAGAGCAGTACTTC
cdr3_aa: CSARGLLAGEREQYF

d_call: NA
clone_size: few
j_call: TRBJ1-3
v_call: TRBV2
cdr3_nt: TGTGCCAGCAGTGAAGCAGGGGCTGGAAACACCATATATTTT
cdr3_aa: CASSEAGAGNTIYF

d_call: NA
clone_size: NA
j_call: TRBJ2-1
v_call: TRBV11-2
cdr3_nt: TGTGCCAGCAGCTTAGACCCTTCCCTAGCTGGCAATGAGCAGTTCTTC
cdr3_aa: CASSLDPSLAGNEQFF

d_call: TRBD1
clone_size: NA
j_call: TRBJ1-5
v_call: TRBV24-1
cdr3_nt: TGTGCCACCAGTGAACCAGGGGGCGATCAGCCCCAGCATTTT
cdr3_aa: CATSEPGGDQPQHF

d_call: TRBD2
clone_size: many
j_call: TRBJ2-7
v_call: TRBV7-9
cdr3_nt: TGTGCCAGCAGCTCTCCCGGGACTAGCACCGAGGAGCAGTACTTC
cdr3_aa: CASSSPGTSTEEQYF

d_call: NA
clone_size: few
j_call: TRBJ2-3
v_call: TRBV29-1
cdr3_nt: TGCAGCGTTTTATGGACAGCAGATACGCGGTATTTT
cdr3_aa: CSVLWTADTRYF

d_call: NA
clone_size: NA
j_call: TRBJ2-1
v_call: TRBV7-2
cdr3_nt: TGTGCCAGCAGCATAAGAGGGTGGGGGGCCCCCGAGCAGTTCTTC
cdr3_aa: CASSIRGWGAPEQFF

d_call: TRBD1
clone_size: NA
j_call: TRBJ2-3
v_call: TRBV12-3/TRBV12-4
cdr3_nt: TGTGCCAGCAGTGTGACAGGGGGATCAGATACGCAGTATTTT
cdr3_aa: CASSVTGGSDTQYF

d_call: NA
clone_size: NA
j_call: TRBJ2-7
v_call: TRBV7-6
cdr3_nt: TGTGCCAGCAGCTCCCGAGAGAGCGAGCAGTACTTC
cdr3_aa: CASSSRESEQYF

d_call: NA
clone_size: many
j_call: TRBJ2-3
v_call: TRBV5-6
cdr3_nt: TGTGCCAGCAGCTCCCTCAGTATCGGGACTGGACTGGATACGCAGTATTTT
cdr3_aa: CASSSLSIGTGLDTQYF

d_call: TRBD2
clone_size: NA
j_call: TRBJ2-3
v_call: TRBV6-5
cdr3_nt: TGTACCAGCGGAGAAGCGGGACCAACGGAAGGCTCAGATACGCAGTATTTT
cdr3_aa: CTSGEAGPTEGSDTQYF

d_call: NA
clone_size: NA
j_call: TRBJ1-1
v_call: TRBV6-2/TRBV6-3
cdr3_nt: TGTGCCAGCAGTTACGTGAGCGGCTCGAACACTGAAGCTTTCTTT
cdr3_aa: CASSYVSGSNTEAFF

d_call: NA
clone_size: NA
j_call: TRBJ1-5
v_call: TRBV25-1
cdr3_nt: TGTGCCAGCAGCGGGGGGGGTGTCAGTCAGCCCCAGCATTTT
cdr3_aa: CASSGGGVSQPQHF

d_call: TRBD1
clone_size: NA
j_call: TRBJ2-7
v_call: TRBV4-3
cdr3_nt: TGCGCCGGCAGCCAAGACAACAGGGGGACTTCCTACGAGCAGTACTTC
cdr3_aa: CAGSQDNRGTSYEQYF

d_call: TRBD1
clone_size: NA
j_call: TRBJ1-4
v_call: TRBV29-1
cdr3_nt: TGCAACGTTTATGACAGGGGGCTGGGAGAAAAACTGTTTTTC
cdr3_aa: CNVYDRGLGEKLFF

d_call: NA
clone_size: few
j_call: TRBJ2-5
v_call: TRBV13
cdr3_nt: TGTGCCAGCAGCTCTAATTTACTGGGCGGGCAAGAGACCCAGTACTTC
cdr3_aa: CASSSNLLGGQETQYF

d_call: NA
clone_size: NA
j_call: TRBJ2-7
v_call: TRBV19
cdr3_nt: TGTGCCAGTAGTAGTATGGGTAGCTCCTACGAGCAGTACTTC
cdr3_aa: CASSSMGSSYEQYF

d_call: NA
clone_size: few
j_call: TRBJ2-5
v_call: TRBV29-1
cdr3_nt: TGCAGCGTTGATATTTGGGGGCAAGAGACCCAGTACTTC
cdr3_aa: CSVDIWGQETQYF

d_call: TRBD1
clone_size: NA
j_call: TRBJ2-5
v_call: TRBV7-6
cdr3_nt: TGTGCCAGCAGCCTGAATTGGGGACAGGATAAAGAGACCCAGTACTTC
cdr3_aa: CASSLNWGQDKETQYF

d_call: NA
clone_size: many
j_call: TRBJ1-5
v_call: TRBV7-9
cdr3_nt: TGTGCCAGCAGCTTAGTGCGGGGGAGTCAGCCCCAGCATTTT
cdr3_aa: CASSLVRGSQPQHF

d_call: NA
clone_size: few
j_call: TRBJ2-1
v_call: TRBV11-2
cdr3_nt: TGTGCCAGCAGCTTAGGTAGCGGTGTCTCCTACAATGAGCAGTTCTTC
cdr3_aa: CASSLGSGVSYNEQFF

d_call: NA
clone_size: NA
j_call: TRBJ2-2
v_call: TRBV19
cdr3_nt: TGTGCCAGTAGTATGGGAGGAGGGGCCGGGGAGCTGTCTTTT
cdr3_aa: CASSMGGGAGELSF

d_call: NA
clone_size: NA
j_call: TRBJ1-1
v_call: TRBV4-3
cdr3_nt: TGCGCCAGCAGCCAGCATAGCGCAGGGAACACTGAAGCTTTCTTT
cdr3_aa: CASSQHSAGNTEAFF

d_call: NA
clone_size: many
j_call: TRBJ2-5
v_call: TRBV5-1
cdr3_nt: TGCGCCAGCAGCTCGTGGGACACGGAACGGGAGACCCAGTACTTC
cdr3_aa: CASSSWDTERETQYF

d_call: NA
clone_size: many
j_call: TRBJ2-3
v_call: TRBV6-2/TRBV6-3
cdr3_nt: TGTGCCAGCATCGGCTCATTTTACACAGATACGCAGTATTTT
cdr3_aa: CASIGSFYTDTQYF

d_call: NA
clone_size: few
j_call: TRBJ1-1
v_call: TRBV5-5
cdr3_nt: TGTGCCCGCTGGGGGGGGATGAACACTGAAGCTTTCTTT
cdr3_aa: CARWGGMNTEAFF